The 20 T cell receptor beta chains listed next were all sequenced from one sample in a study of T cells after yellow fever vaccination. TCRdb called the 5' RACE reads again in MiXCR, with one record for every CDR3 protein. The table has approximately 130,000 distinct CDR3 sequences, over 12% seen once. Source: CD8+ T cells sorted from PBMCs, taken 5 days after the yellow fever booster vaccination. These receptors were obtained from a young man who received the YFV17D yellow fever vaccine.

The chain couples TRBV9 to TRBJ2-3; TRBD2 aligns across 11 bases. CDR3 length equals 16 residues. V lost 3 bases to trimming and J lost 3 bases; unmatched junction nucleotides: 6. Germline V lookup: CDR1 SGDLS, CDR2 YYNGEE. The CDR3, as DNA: TGTGCCAGCAGCGCCGGGACTAGCGGACCGACAGATACGCAGTATTTT. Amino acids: CASSAGTSGPTDTQYF. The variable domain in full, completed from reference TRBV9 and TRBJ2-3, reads DSGVTQTPKHLITATGQRVTLRCSPRSGDLSVYWYQQSLDQGLQFLIQYYNGEERAKGNILERFSAQQFPDLHSELNLSSLELGDSALYFCASSAGTSGPTDTQYFGPGTRLTVL.

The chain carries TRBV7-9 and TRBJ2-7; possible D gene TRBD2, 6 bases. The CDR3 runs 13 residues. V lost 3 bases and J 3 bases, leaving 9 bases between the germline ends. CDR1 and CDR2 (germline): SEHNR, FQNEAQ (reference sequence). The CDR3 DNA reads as TGTGCCAGCAGCTTCCAAGCGGGCTACGAGCAGTACTTC. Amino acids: CASSFQAGYEQYF.

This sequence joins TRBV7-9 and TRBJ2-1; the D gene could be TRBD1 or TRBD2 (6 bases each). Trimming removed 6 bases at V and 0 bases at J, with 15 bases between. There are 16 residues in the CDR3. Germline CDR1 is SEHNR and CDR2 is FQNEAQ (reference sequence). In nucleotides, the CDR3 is TGTGCCAGCAGGCACCCGGGGGCTAGCTCCTACAATGAGCAGTTCTTC. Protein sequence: CASRHPGASSYNEQFF.

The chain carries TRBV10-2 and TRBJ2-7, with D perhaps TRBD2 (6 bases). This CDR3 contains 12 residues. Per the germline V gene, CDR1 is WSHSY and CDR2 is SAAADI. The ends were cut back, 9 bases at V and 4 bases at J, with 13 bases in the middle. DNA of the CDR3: TGCGCCAGTCTTGCGGGGCCTTACGAGCAGTACTTC. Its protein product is CASLAGPYEQYF.

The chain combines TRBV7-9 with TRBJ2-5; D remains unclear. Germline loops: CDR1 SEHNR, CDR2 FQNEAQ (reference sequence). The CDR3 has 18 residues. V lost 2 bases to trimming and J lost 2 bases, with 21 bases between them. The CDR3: CASSLQDRAKLRQETQYF. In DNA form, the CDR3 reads TGTGCCAGCAGCTTACAAGACCGCGCCAAACTTAGACAAGAGACCCAGTACTTC.

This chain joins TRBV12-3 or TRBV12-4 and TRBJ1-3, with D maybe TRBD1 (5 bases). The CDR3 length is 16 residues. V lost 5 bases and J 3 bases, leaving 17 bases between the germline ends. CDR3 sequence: CASSPLIGDLGNTIYF. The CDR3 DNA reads TGTGCCAGCAGTCCTCTGATAGGGGATCTTGGAAACACCATATATTTT.

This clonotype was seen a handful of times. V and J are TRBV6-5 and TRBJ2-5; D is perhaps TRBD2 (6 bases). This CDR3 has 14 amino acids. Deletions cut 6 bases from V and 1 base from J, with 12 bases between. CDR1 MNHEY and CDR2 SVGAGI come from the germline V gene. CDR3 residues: CASRTGTFQETQYF. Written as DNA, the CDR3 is TGTGCCAGCAGAACCGGGACTTTCCAAGAGACCCAGTACTTC.

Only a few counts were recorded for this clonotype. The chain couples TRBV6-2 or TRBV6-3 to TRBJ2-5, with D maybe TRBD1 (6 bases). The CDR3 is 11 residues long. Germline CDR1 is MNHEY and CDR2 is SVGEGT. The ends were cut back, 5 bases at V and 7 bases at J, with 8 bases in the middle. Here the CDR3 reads CASSPDRTQYF. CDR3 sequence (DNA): TGTGCCAGCAGTCCGGACAGGACCCAGTACTTC.

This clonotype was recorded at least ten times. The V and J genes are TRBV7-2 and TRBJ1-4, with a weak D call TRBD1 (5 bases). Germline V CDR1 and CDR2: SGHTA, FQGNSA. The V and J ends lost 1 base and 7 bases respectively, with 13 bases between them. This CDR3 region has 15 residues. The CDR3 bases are TGTGCCAGCAGCTTAGTTCCAGGGAGAATTGAAAAACTGTTTTTT. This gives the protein CASSLVPGRIEKLFF.

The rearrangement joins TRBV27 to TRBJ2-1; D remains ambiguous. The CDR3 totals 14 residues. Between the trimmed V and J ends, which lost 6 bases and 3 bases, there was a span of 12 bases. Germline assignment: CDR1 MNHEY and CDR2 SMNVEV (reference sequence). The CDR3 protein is CASRRVVIYNEQFF. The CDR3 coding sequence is TGTGCCAGCAGACGTGTCGTAATCTACAATGAGCAGTTCTTC.

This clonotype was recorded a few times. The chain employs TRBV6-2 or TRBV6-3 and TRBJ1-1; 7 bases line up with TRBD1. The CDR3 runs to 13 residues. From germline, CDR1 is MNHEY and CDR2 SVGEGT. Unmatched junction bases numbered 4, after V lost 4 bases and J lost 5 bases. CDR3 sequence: CASSLQGLTEAFF. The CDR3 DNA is TGTGCCAGCAGTTTACAGGGGTTAACTGAAGCTTTCTTT.

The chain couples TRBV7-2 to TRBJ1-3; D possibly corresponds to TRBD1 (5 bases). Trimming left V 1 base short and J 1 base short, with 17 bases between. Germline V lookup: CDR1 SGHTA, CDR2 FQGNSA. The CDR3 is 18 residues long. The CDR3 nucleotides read TGTGCCAGCAGCTTAGGTGGGGGGGTAGAGGGATCTGGAAACACCATATATTTT. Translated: CASSLGGGVEGSGNTIYF.

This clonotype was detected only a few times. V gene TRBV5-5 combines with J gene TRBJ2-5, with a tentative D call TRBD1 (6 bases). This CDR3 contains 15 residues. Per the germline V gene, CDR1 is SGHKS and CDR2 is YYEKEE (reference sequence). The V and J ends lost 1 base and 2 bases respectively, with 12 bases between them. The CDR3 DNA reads TGTGCCAGCAGCTTGTATGGACAGCGGCAAGAGACCCAGTACTTC. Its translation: CASSLYGQRQETQYF. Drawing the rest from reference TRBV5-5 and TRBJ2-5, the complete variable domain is DAGVTQSPTHLIKTRGQQVTLRCSPISGHKSVSWYQQVLGQGPQFIFQYYEKEERGRGNFPDRFSARQFPNYSSELNVNALLLGDSALYLCASSLYGQRQETQYFGPGTRLLVL.

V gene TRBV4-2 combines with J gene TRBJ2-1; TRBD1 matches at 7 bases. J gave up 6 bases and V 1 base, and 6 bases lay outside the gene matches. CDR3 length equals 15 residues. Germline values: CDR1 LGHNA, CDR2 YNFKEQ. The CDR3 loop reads CASSQVPGQSNEQFF. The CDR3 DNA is TGTGCCAGCAGCCAAGTACCGGGACAGTCCAATGAGCAGTTCTTC.

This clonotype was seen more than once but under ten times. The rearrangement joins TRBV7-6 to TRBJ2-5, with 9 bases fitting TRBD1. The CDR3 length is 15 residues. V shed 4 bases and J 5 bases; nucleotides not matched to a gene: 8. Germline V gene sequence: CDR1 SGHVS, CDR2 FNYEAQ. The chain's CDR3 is CASSYGQGLGETQYF. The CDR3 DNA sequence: TGTGCCAGCAGCTACGGACAGGGGCTGGGGGAGACCCAGTACTTC.

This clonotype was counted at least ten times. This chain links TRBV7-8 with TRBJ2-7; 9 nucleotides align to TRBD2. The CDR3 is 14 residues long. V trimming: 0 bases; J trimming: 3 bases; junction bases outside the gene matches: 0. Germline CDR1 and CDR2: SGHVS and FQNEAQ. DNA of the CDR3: TGTGCCAGCAGCTTAGCTAGCGGGGGCTACGAGCAGTACTTC. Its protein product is CASSLASGGYEQYF. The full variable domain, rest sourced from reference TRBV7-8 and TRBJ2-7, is GAGVSQSPRYKVAKRGQDVALRCDPISGHVSLFWYQQALGQGPEFLTYFQNEAQLDKSGLPSDRFFAERPEGSVSTLKIQRTQQEDSAVYLCASSLASGGYEQYFGPGTRLTVT.

The CDR3 nucleotides are TGTGCCAGCAGCTTAGATCCAGCTCGGGAGACCCAGTACTTC. Protein sequence: CASSLDPARETQYF. The V gene is TRBV7-2, the J gene TRBJ2-5; D gene ambiguous. The length of the CDR3 is 14 residues. Trimming took 1 base from V and 5 from J, leaving 11 bases between them. In germline, CDR1 is SGHTA, CDR2 FQGNSA.

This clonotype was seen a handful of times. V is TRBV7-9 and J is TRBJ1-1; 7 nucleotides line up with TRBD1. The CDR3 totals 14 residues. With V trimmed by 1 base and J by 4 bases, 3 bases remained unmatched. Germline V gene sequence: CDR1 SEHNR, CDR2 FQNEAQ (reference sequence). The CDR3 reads CASSLGDSFTEAFF. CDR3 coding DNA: TGTGCCAGCAGCTTAGGGGACAGTTTCACTGAAGCTTTCTTT.

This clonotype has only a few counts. CDR3 nucleotide sequence: TGCAGCGTTGTGGCTGGGGGATCAACTAGCACAGATACGCAGTATTTT. It codes for CSVVAGGSTSTDTQYF. The genes are TRBV29-1 and TRBJ2-3, with D perhaps being TRBD1 or TRBD2 (5 bases each). CDR1 and CDR2 (germline): SQVTM, ANQGSEA. CDR3 length: 16 amino acids. V was pared by 4 bases and J by 0 bases, with 17 bases between.

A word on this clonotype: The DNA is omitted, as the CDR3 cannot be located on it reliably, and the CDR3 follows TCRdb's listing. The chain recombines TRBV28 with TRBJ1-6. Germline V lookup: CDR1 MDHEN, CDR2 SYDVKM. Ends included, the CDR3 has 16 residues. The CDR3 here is CASSSSGLPGYSPLHF.